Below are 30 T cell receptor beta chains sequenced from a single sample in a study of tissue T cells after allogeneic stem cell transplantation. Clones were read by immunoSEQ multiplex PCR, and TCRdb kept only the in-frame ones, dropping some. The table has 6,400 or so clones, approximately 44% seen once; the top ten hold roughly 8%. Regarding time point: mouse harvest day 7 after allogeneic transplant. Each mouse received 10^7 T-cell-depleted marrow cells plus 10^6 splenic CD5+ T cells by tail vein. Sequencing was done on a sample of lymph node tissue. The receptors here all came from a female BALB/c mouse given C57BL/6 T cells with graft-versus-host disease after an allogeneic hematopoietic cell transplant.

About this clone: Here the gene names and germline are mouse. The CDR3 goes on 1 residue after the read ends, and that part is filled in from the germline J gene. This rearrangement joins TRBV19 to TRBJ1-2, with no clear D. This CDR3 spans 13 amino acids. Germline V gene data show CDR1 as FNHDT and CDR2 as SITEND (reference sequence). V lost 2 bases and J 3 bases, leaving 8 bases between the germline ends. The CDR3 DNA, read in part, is TGTGCCAGCAGTATCTCGGGGTACTCCGACTACACC. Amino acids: CASSISGYSDYT. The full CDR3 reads CASSISGYSDYTF.

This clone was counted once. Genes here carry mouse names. CDR3 sequence: CASSLPQNERLFF. CDR3 DNA, as far as it was read: TGTGCCAGCAGTCTCCCCCAAAACGAAAGATTATTT. The chain combines TRBV26 with TRBJ1-4; D unresolved. The sequenced fragment ends 1 residue before the CDR3 boundary, so the rest is inferred from the germline J gene. Trimming stripped 3 bases from V and 5 bases from J, with 7 bases between. CDR1 and CDR2 (germline): KGHPV, FQNQEV (reference sequence). The CDR3 length is 13 residues.

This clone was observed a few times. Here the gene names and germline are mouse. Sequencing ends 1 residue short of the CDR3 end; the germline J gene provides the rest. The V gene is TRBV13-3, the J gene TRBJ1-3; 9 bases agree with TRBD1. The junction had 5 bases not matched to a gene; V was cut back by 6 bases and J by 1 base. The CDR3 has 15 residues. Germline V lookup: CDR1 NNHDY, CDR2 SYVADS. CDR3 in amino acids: CASTPDRGSGNTLYF. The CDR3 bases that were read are TGTGCCAGCACCCCGGACAGGGGATCTGGAAATACGCTCTAT.

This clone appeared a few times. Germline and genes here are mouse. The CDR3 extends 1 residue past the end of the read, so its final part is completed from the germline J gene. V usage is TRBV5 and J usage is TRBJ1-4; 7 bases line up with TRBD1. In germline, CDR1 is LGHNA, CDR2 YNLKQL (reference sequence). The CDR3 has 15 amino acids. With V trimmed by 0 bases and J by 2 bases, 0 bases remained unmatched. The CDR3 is CASSQDRGSNERLFF. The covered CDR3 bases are TGTGCCAGCAGCCAAGACAGGGGGTCCAACGAAAGATTATTT.

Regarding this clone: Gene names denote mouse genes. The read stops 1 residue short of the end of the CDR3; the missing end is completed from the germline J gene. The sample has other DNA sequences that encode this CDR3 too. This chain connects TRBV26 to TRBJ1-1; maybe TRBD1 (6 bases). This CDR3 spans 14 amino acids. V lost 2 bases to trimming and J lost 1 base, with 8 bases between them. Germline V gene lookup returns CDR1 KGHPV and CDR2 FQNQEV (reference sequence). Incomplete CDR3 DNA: TGTGCCAGCAGTCTGGGACAGCGAAACACAGAAGTCTTC. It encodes CASSLGQRNTEVF. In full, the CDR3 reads CASSLGQRNTEVFF.

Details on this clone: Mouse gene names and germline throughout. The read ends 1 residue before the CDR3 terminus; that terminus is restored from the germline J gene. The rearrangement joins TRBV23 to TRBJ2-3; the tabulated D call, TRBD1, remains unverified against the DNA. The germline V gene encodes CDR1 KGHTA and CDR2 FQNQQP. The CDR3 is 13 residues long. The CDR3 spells CSSSPTGTETLYF. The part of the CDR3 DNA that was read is TGCTCCAGCAGTCCTACAGGGACAGAAACGCTGTAT.

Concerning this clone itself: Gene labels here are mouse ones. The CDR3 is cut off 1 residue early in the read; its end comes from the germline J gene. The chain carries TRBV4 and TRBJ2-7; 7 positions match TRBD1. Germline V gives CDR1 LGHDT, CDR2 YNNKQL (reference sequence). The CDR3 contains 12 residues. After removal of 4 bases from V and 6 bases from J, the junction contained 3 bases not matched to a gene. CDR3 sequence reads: CASSWTGGEQYF. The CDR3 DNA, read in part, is TGTGCCAGCAGCTGGACAGGTGGTGAACAGTAC.

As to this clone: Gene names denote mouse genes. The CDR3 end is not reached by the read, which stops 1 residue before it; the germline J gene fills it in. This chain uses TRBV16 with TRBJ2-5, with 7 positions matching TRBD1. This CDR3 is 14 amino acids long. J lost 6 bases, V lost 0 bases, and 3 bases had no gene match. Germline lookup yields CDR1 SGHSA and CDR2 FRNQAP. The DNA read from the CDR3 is TGTGCAAGCAGCTTAGATCCGACAGGGGACACCCAGTAC. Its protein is CASSLDPTGDTQY. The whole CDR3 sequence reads CASSLDPTGDTQYF.

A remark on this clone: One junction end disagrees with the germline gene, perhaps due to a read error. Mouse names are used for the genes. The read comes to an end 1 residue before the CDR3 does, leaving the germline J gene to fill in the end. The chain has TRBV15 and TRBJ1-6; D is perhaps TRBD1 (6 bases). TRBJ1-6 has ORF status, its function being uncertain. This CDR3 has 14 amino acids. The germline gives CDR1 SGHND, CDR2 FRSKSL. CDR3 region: CARSLGDINSPLYF. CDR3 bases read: TGTGCCCGCAGTCTAGGGGACATTAATTCGCCCCTCTAC.

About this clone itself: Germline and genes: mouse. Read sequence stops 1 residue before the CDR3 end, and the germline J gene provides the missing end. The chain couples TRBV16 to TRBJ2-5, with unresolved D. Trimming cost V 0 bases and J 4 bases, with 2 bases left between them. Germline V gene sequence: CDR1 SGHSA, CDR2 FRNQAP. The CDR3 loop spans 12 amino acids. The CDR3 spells CASSLDKDTQYF. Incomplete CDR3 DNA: TGTGCAAGCAGCTTAGACAAAGACACCCAGTAC.

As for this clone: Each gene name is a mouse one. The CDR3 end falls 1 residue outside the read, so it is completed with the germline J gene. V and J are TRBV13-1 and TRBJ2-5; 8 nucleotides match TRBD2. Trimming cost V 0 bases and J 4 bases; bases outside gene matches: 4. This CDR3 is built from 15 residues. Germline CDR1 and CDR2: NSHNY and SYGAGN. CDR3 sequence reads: CASSDGGGGKDTQYF. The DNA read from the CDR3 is TGTGCCAGCAGTGATGGGGGGGGCGGGAAAGACACCCAGTAC.

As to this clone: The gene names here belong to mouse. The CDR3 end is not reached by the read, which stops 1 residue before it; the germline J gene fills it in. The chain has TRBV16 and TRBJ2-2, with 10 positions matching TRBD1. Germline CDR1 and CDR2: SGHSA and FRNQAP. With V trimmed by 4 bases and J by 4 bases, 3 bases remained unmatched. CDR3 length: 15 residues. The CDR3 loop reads CASSSTGGGTGQLYF. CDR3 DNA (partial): TGTGCAAGCAGCTCGACAGGGGGCGGCACCGGGCAGCTCTAC.

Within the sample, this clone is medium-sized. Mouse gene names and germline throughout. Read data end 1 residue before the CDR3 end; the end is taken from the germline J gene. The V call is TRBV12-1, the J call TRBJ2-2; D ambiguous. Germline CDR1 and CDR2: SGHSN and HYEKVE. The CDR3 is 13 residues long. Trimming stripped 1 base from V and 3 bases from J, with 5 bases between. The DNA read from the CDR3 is TGTGCCAGCTCTCTGAGGGACACCGGGCAGCTCTAC. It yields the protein CASSLRDTGQLY. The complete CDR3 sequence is CASSLRDTGQLYF.

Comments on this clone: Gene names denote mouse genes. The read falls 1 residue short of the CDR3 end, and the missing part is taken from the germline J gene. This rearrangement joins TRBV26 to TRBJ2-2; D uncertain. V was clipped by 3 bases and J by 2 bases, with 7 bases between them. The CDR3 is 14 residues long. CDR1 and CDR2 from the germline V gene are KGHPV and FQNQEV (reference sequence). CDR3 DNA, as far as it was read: TGTGCCAGCAGTCTTGGAGGGAACACCGGGCAGCTCTAC. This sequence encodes CASSLGGNTGQLY. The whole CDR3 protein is CASSLGGNTGQLYF.

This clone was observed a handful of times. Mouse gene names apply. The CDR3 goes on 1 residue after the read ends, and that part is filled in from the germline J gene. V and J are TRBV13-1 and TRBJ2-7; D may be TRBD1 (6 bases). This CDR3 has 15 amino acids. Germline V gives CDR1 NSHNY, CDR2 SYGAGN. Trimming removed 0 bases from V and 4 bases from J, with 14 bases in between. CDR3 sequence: CASSDASGQKYEQYF. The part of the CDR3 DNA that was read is TGTGCCAGCAGTGATGCATCGGGACAAAAATATGAACAGTAC.

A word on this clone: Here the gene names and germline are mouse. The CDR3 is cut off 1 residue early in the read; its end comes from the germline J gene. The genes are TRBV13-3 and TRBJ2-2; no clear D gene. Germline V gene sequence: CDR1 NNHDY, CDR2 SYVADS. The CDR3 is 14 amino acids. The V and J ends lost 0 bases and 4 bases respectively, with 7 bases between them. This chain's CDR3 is CASSDERATGQLYF. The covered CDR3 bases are TGTGCCAGCAGTGATGAGAGGGCCACCGGGCAGCTCTAC.

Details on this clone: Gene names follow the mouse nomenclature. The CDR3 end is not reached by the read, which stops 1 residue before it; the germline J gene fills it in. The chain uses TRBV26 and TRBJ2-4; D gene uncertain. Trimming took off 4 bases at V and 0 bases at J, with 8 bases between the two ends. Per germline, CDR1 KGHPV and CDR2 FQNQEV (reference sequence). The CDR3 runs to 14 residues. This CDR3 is CASSPHKSQNTLYF. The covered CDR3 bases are TGTGCCAGCAGTCCCCACAAGAGTCAAAACACCTTGTAC.

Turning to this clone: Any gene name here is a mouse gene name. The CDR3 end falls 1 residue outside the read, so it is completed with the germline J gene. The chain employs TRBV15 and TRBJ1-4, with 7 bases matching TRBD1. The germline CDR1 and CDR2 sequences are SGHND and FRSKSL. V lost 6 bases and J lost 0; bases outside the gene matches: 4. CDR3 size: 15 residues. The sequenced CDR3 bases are TGTGCCAGCAGGTGGACAGGTATTTCCAACGAAAGATTATTT. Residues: CASRWTGISNERLF. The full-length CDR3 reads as CASRWTGISNERLFF.

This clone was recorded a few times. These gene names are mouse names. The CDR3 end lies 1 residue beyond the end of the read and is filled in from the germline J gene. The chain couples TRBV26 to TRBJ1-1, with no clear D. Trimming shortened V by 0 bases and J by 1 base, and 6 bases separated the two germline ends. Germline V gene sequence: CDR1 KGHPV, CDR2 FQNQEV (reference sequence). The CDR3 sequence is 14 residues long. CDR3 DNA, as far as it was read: TGTGCCAGCAGTCTGTCTGGACGGAACACAGAAGTCTTC. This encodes CASSLSGRNTEVF. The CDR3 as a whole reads CASSLSGRNTEVFF. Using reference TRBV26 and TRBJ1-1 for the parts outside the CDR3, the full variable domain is NSKVIQTPRYLVKGQGQKAKMRCIPEKGHPVVFWYQQNKNNEFKFLINFQNQEVLQQIDMTEKRFSAECPSNSPCSLEIQSSEAGDSALYLCASSLSGRNTEVFFGKGTRLTVV.

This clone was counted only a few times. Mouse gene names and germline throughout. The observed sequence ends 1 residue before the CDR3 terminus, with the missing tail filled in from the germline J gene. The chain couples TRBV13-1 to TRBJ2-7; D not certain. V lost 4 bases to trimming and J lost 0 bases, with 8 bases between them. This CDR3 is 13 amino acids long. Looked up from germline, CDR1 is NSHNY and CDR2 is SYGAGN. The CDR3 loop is CASSRTDSYEQYF. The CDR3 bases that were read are TGTGCCAGCAGTCGGACGGACTCCTATGAACAGTAC.

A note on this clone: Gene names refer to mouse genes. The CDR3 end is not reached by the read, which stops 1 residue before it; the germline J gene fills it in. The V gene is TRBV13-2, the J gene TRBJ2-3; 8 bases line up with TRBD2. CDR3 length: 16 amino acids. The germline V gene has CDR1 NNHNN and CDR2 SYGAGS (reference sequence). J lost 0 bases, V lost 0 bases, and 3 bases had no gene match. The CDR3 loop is CASGDVWGASAETLYF. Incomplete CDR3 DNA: TGTGCCAGCGGTGATGTCTGGGGGGCTAGTGCAGAAACGCTGTAT.

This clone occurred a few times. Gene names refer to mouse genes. CDR3 loop: CASSDYRGISNERLFF. The CDR3 DNA, read in part, is TGTGCCAGCAGTGATTACAGGGGAATTTCCAACGAAAGATTATTT. V gene TRBV13-1 combines with J gene TRBJ1-4; 7 bases align to TRBD1. Read data end 1 residue before the CDR3 end; the end is taken from the germline J gene. CDR3 length: 16 amino acids. Trimming cost V 1 base and J 0 bases; bases outside gene matches: 3. Germline-derived CDR1 and CDR2 are NSHNY and SYGAGN.

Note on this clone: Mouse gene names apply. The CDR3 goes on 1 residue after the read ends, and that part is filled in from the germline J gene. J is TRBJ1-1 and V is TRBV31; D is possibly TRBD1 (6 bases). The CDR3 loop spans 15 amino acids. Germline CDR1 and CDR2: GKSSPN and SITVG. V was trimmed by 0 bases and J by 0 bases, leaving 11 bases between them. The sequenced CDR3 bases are TGTGCCTGGAGTCTAGGGGGGACAACAAACACAGAAGTCTTC. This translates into CAWSLGGTTNTEVF. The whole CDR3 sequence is CAWSLGGTTNTEVFF.

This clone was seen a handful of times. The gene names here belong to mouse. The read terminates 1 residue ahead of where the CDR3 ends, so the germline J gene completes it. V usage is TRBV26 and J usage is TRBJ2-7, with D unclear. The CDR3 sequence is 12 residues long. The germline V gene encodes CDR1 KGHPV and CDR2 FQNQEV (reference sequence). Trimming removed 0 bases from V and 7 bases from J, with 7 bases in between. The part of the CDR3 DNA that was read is TGTGCCAGCAGTCTGTCGATCGGAGAACAGTAC. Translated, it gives CASSLSIGEQY. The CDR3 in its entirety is CASSLSIGEQYF.

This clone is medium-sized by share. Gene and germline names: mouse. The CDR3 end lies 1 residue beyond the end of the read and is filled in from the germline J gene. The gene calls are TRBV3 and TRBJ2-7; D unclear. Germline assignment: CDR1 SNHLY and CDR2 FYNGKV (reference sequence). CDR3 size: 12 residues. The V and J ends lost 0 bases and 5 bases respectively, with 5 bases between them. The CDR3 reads CASSLALDEQYF. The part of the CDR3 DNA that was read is TGTGCCAGCAGCTTAGCTCTGGATGAACAGTAC.

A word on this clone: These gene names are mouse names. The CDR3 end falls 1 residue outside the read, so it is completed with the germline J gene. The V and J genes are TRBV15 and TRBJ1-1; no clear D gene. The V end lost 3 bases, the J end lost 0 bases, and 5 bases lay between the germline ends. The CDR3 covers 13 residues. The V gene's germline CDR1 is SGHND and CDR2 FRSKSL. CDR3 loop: CASSFGANTEVFF. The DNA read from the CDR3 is TGTGCCAGCAGTTTTGGGGCAAACACAGAAGTCTTC.

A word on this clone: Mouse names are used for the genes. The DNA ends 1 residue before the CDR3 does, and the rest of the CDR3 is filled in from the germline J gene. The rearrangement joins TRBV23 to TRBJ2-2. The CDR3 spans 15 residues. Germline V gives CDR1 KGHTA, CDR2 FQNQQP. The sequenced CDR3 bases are TGCTCCAGCAGTCAATTCGGGGGAGACACCGGGCAGCTCTAC. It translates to CSSSQFGGDTGQLY. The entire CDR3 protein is CSSSQFGGDTGQLYF.

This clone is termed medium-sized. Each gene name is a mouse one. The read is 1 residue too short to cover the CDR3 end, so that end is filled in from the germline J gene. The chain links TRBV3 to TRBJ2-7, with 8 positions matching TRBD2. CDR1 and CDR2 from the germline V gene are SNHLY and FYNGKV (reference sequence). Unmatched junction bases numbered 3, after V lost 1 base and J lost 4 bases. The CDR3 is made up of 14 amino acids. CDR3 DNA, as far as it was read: TGTGCCAGCAGCTTAGTGGGGGGGGTTTATGAACAGTAC. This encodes CASSLVGGVYEQY. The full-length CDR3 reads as CASSLVGGVYEQYF.

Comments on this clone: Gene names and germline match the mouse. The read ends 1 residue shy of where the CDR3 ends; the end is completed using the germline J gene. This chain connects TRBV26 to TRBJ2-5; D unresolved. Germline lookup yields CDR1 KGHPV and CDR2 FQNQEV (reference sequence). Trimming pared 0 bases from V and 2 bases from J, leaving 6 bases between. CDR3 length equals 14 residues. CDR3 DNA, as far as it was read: TGTGCCAGCAGTCTGTCGCGCAGCCAAGACACCCAGTAC. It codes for CASSLSRSQDTQY. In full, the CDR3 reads CASSLSRSQDTQYF.

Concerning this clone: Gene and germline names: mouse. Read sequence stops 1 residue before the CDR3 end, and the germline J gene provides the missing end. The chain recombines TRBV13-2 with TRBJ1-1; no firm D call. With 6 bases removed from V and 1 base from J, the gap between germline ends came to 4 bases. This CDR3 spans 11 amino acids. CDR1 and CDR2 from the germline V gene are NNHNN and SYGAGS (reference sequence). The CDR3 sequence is CASVRNTEVFF. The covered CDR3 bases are TGTGCCAGCGTTCGAAACACAGAAGTCTTC.